This passage covers 18 T cell receptor beta chains from one sample sequenced in a study of regulatory T cells in long-lasting Graves disease. Noted time point: newly diagnosed GD, antithyroid drugs for less than 3 months. Preparation of the TCR library used RNA extracted from PBMCs. Building the TCR beta libraries relied on iRepertoire HTBI primers, and CDR3 regions underwent Arm-PCR. TCRdb recomputed calls from the multiplex PCR reads with MiXCR, one row per CDR3 protein. Of hundreds of thousands of distinct CDR3 sequences in the sample, about a sixth were seen once. The source material was peripheral blood mononuclear cells (PBMCs), sampled at new diagnosis, from a patient treated with antithyroid drugs. These receptor sequences come from a female donor with Graves disease.

This clonotype has at least ten counts. The chain combines TRBV14 with TRBJ1-5; D gene ambiguous. Trimming left V 4 bases short and J 0 bases short, with 13 bases between. The CDR3 has 16 residues. The V gene's germline CDR1 is SGHDN and CDR2 FVKESK. CDR3 sequence reads: CASSLPQENSNQPQHF. The CDR3 DNA follows: TGTGCCAGCAGCCTCCCCCAGGAGAATAGCAATCAGCCCCAGCATTTT.

This clonotype was detected only once. In DNA, the CDR3 is TGTGCCAGCCCTTCAGCCTGGTCTGGCTACACCTTC. This gives the protein CASPSAWSGYTF. J is TRBJ1-2 and V is TRBV6-1; no clear D gene. Germline V gene sequence: CDR1 MNHNS, CDR2 SASEGT. Trimming pared 8 bases from V and 7 bases from J, leaving 14 bases between. The CDR3 length is 12 residues.

This clonotype was counted ten times or more. V is TRBV12-3 or TRBV12-4 and J is TRBJ1-1; D is unclear. The CDR3 length is 16 residues. The V end lost 4 bases, the J end lost 0 bases, and 15 bases lay between the germline ends. The CDR3 nucleotides are TGTGCCAGCAGTTCCCAACGAGGCCCTTTGAACACTGAAGCTTTCTTT. It yields the protein CASSSQRGPLNTEAFF.

The rearrangement links TRBV7-2 to TRBJ1-2; D unresolved. This CDR3 has 16 residues. The V gene lost 2 bases and the J gene lost 2 bases, with 15 bases spanning the gap. Germline values: CDR1 SGHTA, CDR2 FQGNSA. The CDR3 nucleotides are TGTGCCAGCAGCTTAACCCAAGGCAGGAAAAACTATGGCTACACCTTC. Translation: CASSLTQGRKNYGYTF.

There are many counts of this clonotype. The rearrangement links TRBV5-1 to TRBJ1-1; D possibly corresponds to TRBD1 (6 bases). The germline V gene encodes CDR1 SGHRS and CDR2 YFSETQ. The CDR3 has 14 amino acids. V was shortened by 2 bases and J by 1 base, with 9 bases between the two germline ends. The CDR3, as DNA: TGCGCCAGCAGCTTACAGGGTCGGAACACTGAAGCTTTCTTT. Translating gives CASSLQGRNTEAFF.

Only a few counts were recorded for this clonotype. The rearrangement uses TRBV6-1 and TRBJ1-5, with D maybe TRBD1 (6 bases). This CDR3 is built from 14 residues. V was cut by 6 bases and J by 5 bases, with 14 bases left in between. Per the germline V gene, CDR1 is MNHNS and CDR2 is SASEGT. CDR3 nucleotides: TGTGCCAGCAGCTTGACAGGCAGCGATCAGCCCCAGCATTTT. This sequence encodes CASSLTGSDQPQHF.

This clonotype was detected ten times or more. The chain has TRBV24-1 and TRBJ2-1; perhaps D is TRBD1 or TRBD2 (5 bases each). The CDR3 has 14 amino acids. Germline loops: CDR1 KGHDR, CDR2 SFDVKD. The germline V and J ends were trimmed by 4 bases and 5 bases, with 11 bases remaining between them. The CDR3: CATSDRGGNNEQFF. The CDR3 DNA is TGTGCCACCAGTGACCGTGGGGGTAACAATGAGCAGTTCTTC.

The sample holds many counts of this clonotype. The V and J genes are TRBV5-1 and TRBJ1-1; no clear D. This CDR3 contains 14 residues. Per the germline V gene, CDR1 is SGHRS and CDR2 is YFSETQ. Trimming shortened V by 4 bases and J by 2 bases, and 12 bases separated the two germline ends. The CDR3 DNA is TGCGCCAGCAGCCTAAATACACATAACACTGAAGCTTTCTTT. Translating it yields CASSLNTHNTEAFF.

Ten or more counts support this clonotype. The chain carries TRBV5-1 and TRBJ2-1; 16 positions match TRBD2. In germline, CDR1 is SGHRS, CDR2 YFSETQ. The CDR3 has 17 amino acids. J gave up 9 bases and V 5 bases, and 11 bases lay outside the gene matches. CDR3 DNA: TGCGCCAGCAGAACCGGGACTAGCGGGAGGGCCTTTCGTGAGCAGTTCTTC. Translation gives CASRTGTSGRAFREQFF.

This clonotype showed up many times. The chain carries TRBV3-1 and TRBJ1-5, with 7 positions matching TRBD1. Germline CDR1 LGHDT, CDR2 YNNKEL (reference sequence). The CDR3 contains 13 residues. Germline trimming cut 8 bases from V and 5 bases from J; bases unmatched to any gene: 6. The chain's CDR3 is CASANRGDQPQHF. The CDR3 nucleotides are TGTGCCAGCGCGAACAGGGGTGATCAGCCCCAGCATTTT.

This clonotype showed up many times. This chain uses TRBV19 with TRBJ1-5; TRBD1 agrees at 7 bases. CDR3 length equals 15 residues. Germline values: CDR1 LNHDA, CDR2 SQIVND (reference sequence). V lost 8 bases to trimming and J lost 2 bases; unmatched junction nucleotides: 9. The CDR3 nucleotides read TGTGCCAGTGCCCTCGGGACAGTTGGCAATCAGCCCCAGCATTTT. This encodes CASALGTVGNQPQHF.

Many counts were recorded for this clonotype. The J gene is TRBJ2-3, the V gene TRBV20-1; 7 bases match TRBD1. This CDR3 is built from 14 residues. Trimming took 5 bases from V and 1 from J; bases not matched to a gene: 6. Looked up from germline, CDR1 is DFQATT and CDR2 is SNEGSKA (reference sequence). The CDR3 DNA follows: TGCAGTGCTCCAGGGGGTTCTGGCACAGATACGCAGTATTTT. It is translated as CSAPGGSGTDTQYF.

V and J are TRBV11-3 and TRBJ2-6; 7 nucleotides agree with TRBD1. The length of the CDR3 is 17 residues. Germline V gene sequence: CDR1 SGHNT, CDR2 YENEEA. J gave up 2 bases and V 5 bases, and 9 bases lay outside the gene matches. CDR3 amino acids: CASSPGTALTGANVLTF. CDR3 DNA: TGTGCCAGCAGCCCCGGGACAGCTTTGACTGGGGCCAACGTCCTGACTTTC.

The table lists this clonotype with many counts. This sequence joins TRBV4-1 and TRBJ2-2; no firm D call. The germline V gene encodes CDR1 MGHRA and CDR2 YSYEKL. The CDR3 is 15 amino acids. V was cut by 7 bases and J by 4 bases, with 16 bases left in between. CDR3 sequence (DNA): TGCGCCAGCATACTTGGACGGCTTGGCACCGGGGAGCTGTTTTTT. This sequence encodes CASILGRLGTGELFF.

This clonotype was counted at least ten times. The V and J genes are TRBV24-1 and TRBJ2-2; TRBD1 matches at 8 bases. V gave up 3 bases and J gave up 7 bases; unmatched junction bases: 9. CDR3 length equals 16 residues. CDR1 is KGHDR, CDR2 SFDVKD, per germline. The CDR3 bases are TGTGCCACCAGTGATCCTCGGCAGGGGGCAAGCGGGGAGCTGTTTTTT. Translated: CATSDPRQGASGELFF.

This clonotype was seen ten or more times. V gene TRBV28 combines with J gene TRBJ2-7; D is uncertain. CDR3 length: 14 residues. Germline lookup yields CDR1 MDHEN and CDR2 SYDVKM. The ends were cut back, 3 bases at V and 5 bases at J, with 14 bases in the middle. CDR3 amino acids: CASSLTRNRNEQYF. Written as DNA, the CDR3 is TGTGCCAGCAGTTTGACTCGGAACCGGAACGAGCAGTACTTC.

V and J are TRBV27 and TRBJ2-6, with D possibly being TRBD1 (5 bases). CDR1 is MNHEY, CDR2 SMNVEV, per germline (reference sequence). V gave up 5 bases and J gave up 9 bases, with 17 bases separating them. The CDR3 extends over 15 amino acids. The DNA of the CDR3 is TGTGCCAGCAGTCCCTACAGAGACAGAGGCAACGTCCTGACTTTC. Protein sequence: CASSPYRDRGNVLTF.

This clonotype was observed many times. The rearrangement joins TRBV12-3 or TRBV12-4 to TRBJ1-2, with D possibly TRBD1 on 5 matching bases. The V and J ends lost 9 bases and 0 bases respectively, with 20 bases between them. The CDR3 sequence is 16 residues long. CDR3 sequence reads: CASSRRAGSPNYGYTF. The CDR3 bases are TGTGCCAGTAGCAGGCGGGCAGGGTCCCCTAACTATGGCTACACCTTC.